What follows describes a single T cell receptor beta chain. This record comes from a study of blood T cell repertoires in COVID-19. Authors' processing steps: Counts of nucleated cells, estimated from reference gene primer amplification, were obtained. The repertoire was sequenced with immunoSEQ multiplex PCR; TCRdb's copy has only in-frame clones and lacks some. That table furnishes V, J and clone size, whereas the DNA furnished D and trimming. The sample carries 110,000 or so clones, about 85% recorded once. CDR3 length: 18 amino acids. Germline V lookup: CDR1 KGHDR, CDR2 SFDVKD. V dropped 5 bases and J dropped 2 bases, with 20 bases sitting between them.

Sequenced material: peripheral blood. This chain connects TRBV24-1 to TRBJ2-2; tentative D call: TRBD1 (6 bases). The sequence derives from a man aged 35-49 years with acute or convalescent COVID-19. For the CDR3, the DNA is TGTGCCACCAGTGCCGTGGACAGCTCCACCCTAAACACCGGGGAGCTGTTTTTT. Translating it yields CATSAVDSSTLNTGELFF.